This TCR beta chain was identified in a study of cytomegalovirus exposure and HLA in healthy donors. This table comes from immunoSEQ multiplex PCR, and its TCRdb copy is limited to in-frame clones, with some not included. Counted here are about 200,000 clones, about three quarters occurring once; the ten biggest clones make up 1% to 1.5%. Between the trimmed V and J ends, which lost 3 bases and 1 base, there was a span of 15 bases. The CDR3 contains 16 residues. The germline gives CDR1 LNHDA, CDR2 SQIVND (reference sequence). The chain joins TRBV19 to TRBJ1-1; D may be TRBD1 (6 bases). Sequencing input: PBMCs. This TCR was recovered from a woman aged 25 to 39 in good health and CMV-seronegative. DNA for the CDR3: TGTGCCAGTAGTATGATTGGTGGCAGGGGGAACACTGAAGCTTTCTTT. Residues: CASSMIGGRGNTEAFF.